Below, 8 T cell receptor beta chains from the same sample are listed, as sequenced in a study of CD8 T cells in ankylosing spondylitis. Findings and caveats of the study: Typical of ankylosing spondylitis blood, it appeared, was a TCR beta motif of seven to nine highly homologous variants.

TCRdb fed the 5' RACE reads into MiXCR, producing one record per CDR3 protein. The repertoire includes approximately 540,000 distinct CDR3 sequences, more than 9.5% of them detected once, and 6.5% to 7% sits in the top ten. No antigen has been assigned to these receptors. Sequenced sample: blood, either unsorted or a sorted T cell fraction (not recorded which). The receptor set was obtained from a male donor with ankylosing spondylitis.

This clonotype was seen only a few times. The chain recombines TRBV29-1 with TRBJ2-3, with 10 nucleotides matching TRBD1. Germline V gene data show CDR1 as SQVTM and CDR2 as ANQGSEA. Germline trimming cut 0 bases from V and 1 base from J; bases unmatched to any gene: 7. The CDR3 is 17 residues long. As DNA, the CDR3 is TGCAGCGTTGAAGACCGGGACAGGGGAGGAGGCACAGATACGCAGTATTTT. Its translation: CSVEDRDRGGGTDTQYF.

This clonotype was counted a few times. The chain is built from TRBV2 and TRBJ2-1; 12 positions agree with TRBD1. J lost 7 bases, V lost 3 bases, and 7 bases had no gene match. Germline lookup yields CDR1 SNHLY and CDR2 FYNNEI. The CDR3 spans 16 residues. CDR3 coding DNA: TGTGCCAGCAGTGACCCGGGACAGGGGGCGAGGAATGAGCAGTTCTTC. It codes for CASSDPGQGARNEQFF.

J is TRBJ2-1 and V is TRBV15; D might be TRBD2 (5 bases). Deletions cut 1 base from V and 1 base from J, with 11 bases between. CDR3 length equals 16 residues. Germline loops: CDR1 LNHNV, CDR2 YYDKDF (reference sequence). CDR3 nucleotide sequence: TGTGCCACCAGCAGAGGGGTCAGCGGTTCCTACAATGAGCAGTTCTTC. Translated, it gives CATSRGVSGSYNEQFF.

The chain carries TRBV12-3 or TRBV12-4 and TRBJ1-2; 8 positions match TRBD1. Germline trimming cut 3 bases from V and 6 bases from J; bases unmatched to any gene: 3. The CDR3 runs 13 residues. CDR3 nucleotide sequence: TGTGCCAGCAGTTTCGCAGGGGGCAATGGCTACACCTTC. Encoded protein: CASSFAGGNGYTF.

This chain joins TRBV15 and TRBJ1-1, with 10 bases matching TRBD1. This CDR3 spans 17 amino acids. Germline V gene sequence: CDR1 LNHNV, CDR2 YYDKDF (reference sequence). V lost 1 base, J lost 4 bases, and 9 bases stayed unmatched. CDR3: CATSRGQGQGSRTEAFF. In DNA, the CDR3 is TGTGCCACCAGCAGAGGCCAGGGACAGGGGAGCCGCACTGAAGCTTTCTTT. Filled out from reference TRBV15 and TRBJ1-1, the complete variable domain reads DAMVIQNPRYQVTQFGKPVTLSCSQTLNHNVMYWYQQKSSQAPKLLFHYYDKDFNNEADTPDNFQSRRPNTSFCFLDIRSPGLGDTAMYLCATSRGQGQGSRTEAFFGQGTRLTVV.

Comments on this clonotype: Its ends do not fully match the called genes, so a read error is possible. The chain recombines TRBV5-6 with TRBJ2-7; TRBD2 aligns across 9 bases. The CDR3 runs to 14 residues. The germline V gene has CDR1 SGHDT and CDR2 YYEEEE. The CDR3 nucleotides read TGTGCCAGCGGCCCGGGACTAGCTGTATACGAGCAGCACTTC. Residues: CASGPGLAVYEQHF. Full variable domain (rest looked up from reference TRBV5-6 and TRBJ2-7): DAGVTQSPTHLIKTRGQQVTLRCSPKSGHDTVSWYQQALGQGPQFIFQYYEEEERQRGNFPDRFSGHQFPNYSSELNVNALLLGDSALYLCASGPGLAVYEQHFGPGTRLTVT.

This chain joins TRBV20-1 and TRBJ1-1; D not certain. V was pared by 6 bases and J by 0 bases, with 14 bases between. Germline loops: CDR1 DFQATT, CDR2 SNEGSKA (reference sequence). The CDR3 length is 14 residues. CDR3 protein: CSAKRFRVNTEAFF. For the CDR3, the DNA is TGCAGTGCCAAGCGCTTCAGAGTGAACACTGAAGCTTTCTTT.

This clonotype was counted at least ten times. This chain connects TRBV12-3 or TRBV12-4 to TRBJ1-3; weak D call: TRBD1 (5 bases). This CDR3 spans 14 amino acids. V was trimmed by 3 bases and J by 4 bases, leaving 10 bases between them. CDR3 protein: CASSLGQGGNTIYF. As DNA, the CDR3 is TGTGCCAGCAGTTTGGGGCAGGGAGGAAACACCATATATTTT.